The 5 T cell receptor beta chains below come from one sample, sequenced in a study of blood T cell repertoires in COVID-19. Repertoires were generated with immunoSEQ multiplex PCR, while TCRdb's copy carries only in-frame clones and drops some. The data contain tens of thousands of clones, around 82% of them singletons. Sequencing was performed on peripheral blood. All receptors come from a human donor in a cohort sampled during active COVID-19.

There are a few counts of this clone. This sequence joins TRBV30 and TRBJ2-5; D might be TRBD2 (5 bases). The V end was cut by 2 bases, the J end by 3 bases, with 7 bases between. This CDR3 contains 12 residues. The germline gives CDR1 GTSNPN, CDR2 SVGIG (reference sequence). This chain's CDR3 is CAWSQREETQYF. The CDR3 DNA reads TGTGCCTGGAGTCAGAGGGAAGAGACCCAGTACTTC.

J is TRBJ2-1 and V is TRBV5-1; 9 bases map to TRBD2. This CDR3 region has 15 residues. In germline, CDR1 is SGHRS, CDR2 YFSETQ. Trimming removed 1 base from V and 7 bases from J; junction bases left unmatched: 6. CDR3 loop: CASSLNLAGKNEQFF. The CDR3 DNA follows: TGCGCCAGCAGCTTGAATCTAGCGGGAAAGAATGAGCAGTTCTTC.

The chain is built from TRBV7-2 and TRBJ1-2, with 8 bases fitting TRBD1. Losses at the gene ends were 5 bases for V and 4 bases for J; bases not matched to a gene: 15. The germline CDR1 and CDR2 sequences are SGHTA and FQGNSA. The CDR3 length is 17 residues. CDR3 sequence: CASSPLSSWTGTYGYTF. CDR3 nucleotides: TGTGCCAGCAGCCCCCTCTCTTCCTGGACAGGGACCTATGGCTACACCTTC.

The rearrangement uses TRBV20-1 and TRBJ2-1; D perhaps matches TRBD2 (6 bases). V was clipped by 3 bases and J by 4 bases, with 22 bases between them. CDR1 and CDR2 (germline): DFQATT, SNEGSKA (reference sequence). The CDR3 length is 17 residues. The CDR3 DNA is TGCAGTGCTAGTCGTATAACTAGACTAGTTCTATACAATGAGCAGTTCTTC. Translation: CSASRITRLVLYNEQFF.

This rearrangement joins TRBV12-3 or TRBV12-4 to TRBJ1-2; TRBD1 agrees at 8 bases. Trimming at V came to 5 bases and at J to 11 bases, leaving 10 bases not matched to a gene. This CDR3 contains 13 residues. This chain's CDR3 is CASSENRDRIYTF. CDR3 sequence (DNA): TGTGCCAGCAGTGAAAACCGGGACAGGATTTACACCTTC.